The next 17 T cell receptor beta chains were all read from a single sample in a study of cytomegalovirus exposure and HLA in healthy donors. PCR involved 60 Vbeta and 13 Jbeta primers. The data were produced by immunoSEQ multiplex PCR, yet TCRdb's version contains in-frame clones alone and is incomplete. The sample has fewer than 200,000 clones, over 80% seen once. Sequencing was carried out using PBMCs. The receptor source for this set is a woman aged 45-65 years in good health and CMV-seropositive.

The rearrangement links TRBV2 to TRBJ2-1; 7 positions agree with TRBD1. The CDR3 extends over 16 amino acids. Trimming removed 5 bases from V and 4 bases from J; junction bases left unmatched: 11. Germline values: CDR1 SNHLY, CDR2 FYNNEI. The CDR3: CASSKGTVNIYNEQFF. Written as DNA, the CDR3 is TGTGCCAGCAGTAAAGGGACAGTCAATATTTACAATGAGCAGTTCTTC.

This chain links TRBV6-5 with TRBJ1-1; possibly TRBD1 for D (6 bases). Trimming left V 2 bases short and J 0 bases short, with 10 bases between. The CDR3 runs to 15 residues. Germline lookup yields CDR1 MNHEY and CDR2 SVGAGI. CDR3 protein: CASSYADRMNTEAFF. The CDR3 DNA is TGTGCCAGCAGTTACGCCGACAGGATGAACACTGAAGCTTTCTTT.

This clone appeared a few times. The gene calls are TRBV19 and TRBJ2-7, with 9 bases matching TRBD1. The CDR3 has 12 residues. The V segment lost 8 bases and the J segment 2 bases; nucleotides outside the gene matches: 1. Germline CDR1 and CDR2: LNHDA and SQIVND (reference sequence). Written as DNA, the CDR3 is TGTGCCAGTGGGACAGGGACCTACGAGCAGTACTTC. It codes for CASGTGTYEQYF.

DNA for the CDR3: TGTGCCTGGAAGGTGTGGGGGCCGGGGGGCGAGCAGTACTTC. Protein: CAWKVWGPGGEQYF. This chain links TRBV30 with TRBJ2-7; D is possibly TRBD2 (7 bases). Trimming removed 4 bases at V and 6 bases at J, with 19 bases between. Per germline, CDR1 GTSNPN and CDR2 SVGIG (reference sequence). There are 14 residues in the CDR3.

Only a few counts were recorded for this clone. The V call is TRBV6-6, the J call TRBJ1-2; D uncertain. This CDR3 has 11 amino acids. V shed 2 bases and J shed 5 bases, with 3 bases lying between them. Germline lookup yields CDR1 MNHNY and CDR2 SVGAGI (reference sequence). In DNA form, the CDR3 reads TGTGCCAGCAGTTACGAGTATGGCTACACCTTC. It encodes CASSYEYGYTF.

The chain is built from TRBV2 and TRBJ1-2, with D hard to call. Germline values: CDR1 SNHLY, CDR2 FYNNEI. The CDR3 extends over 15 amino acids. V was trimmed by 5 bases and J by 2 bases, leaving 15 bases between them. CDR3 protein: CASSPRETRNYGYTF. Written as DNA, the CDR3 is TGTGCCAGCAGTCCCCGGGAAACTCGCAACTATGGCTACACCTTC.

V gene TRBV18 combines with J gene TRBJ2-1, with D possibly being TRBD2 (6 bases). The CDR3 is 17 amino acids. CDR1 KGHSH and CDR2 LQKENI come from the germline V gene. Between the trimmed V and J ends, which lost 3 bases and 4 bases, there was a span of 19 bases. The CDR3, as DNA: TGTGCCAGCTCACCGATGGGTCCGGGAGTAGGGTACAATGAGCAGTTCTTC. It specifies CASSPMGPGVGYNEQFF.

A remark on this clone: The junction shows a germline mismatch at one end, possibly a read error. The gene calls are TRBV7-9 and TRBJ1-4, with 7 nucleotides matching TRBD1. The CDR3 is 14 amino acids. Germline assignment: CDR1 SEHNR and CDR2 FQNEAQ (reference sequence). CDR3 coding DNA: TGTTCCAGCAGCCTAACAGGGGCGGGTGAAAAACTGTTTTTT. The encoded protein is CSSSLTGAGEKLFF.

The chain combines TRBV11-3 with TRBJ2-1; TRBD2 matches at 8 bases. The CDR3 spans 13 residues. Looked up from germline, CDR1 is SGHNT and CDR2 is YENEEA. V was pared by 6 bases and J by 6 bases, with 4 bases of the junction left unmatched. DNA for the CDR3: TGTGCCAGCAGTCTAGCGGGCCCCAATGAGCAGTTCTTC. It codes for CASSLAGPNEQFF.

This chain links TRBV6-5 with TRBJ1-2; 7 bases line up with TRBD1. The V segment lost 0 bases and the J segment 8 bases; nucleotides outside the gene matches: 6. The CDR3 consists of 14 residues. The germline V gene encodes CDR1 MNHEY and CDR2 SVGAGI. DNA for the CDR3: TGTGCCAGCAGTTACTCAGGCAGGGGGTGGGGCTACACCTTC. This translates into CASSYSGRGWGYTF.

DNA of the CDR3: TGTGCCAGCAGTGCTGACCGGGACACTTATACGCAGTATTTT. It encodes CASSADRDTYTQYF. The chain combines TRBV2 with TRBJ2-3; D is perhaps TRBD1 (6 bases). Trimming pared 4 bases from V and 7 bases from J, leaving 15 bases between. CDR3 length: 14 residues. Germline lookup yields CDR1 SNHLY and CDR2 FYNNEI.

This clone was seen more than once but under ten times. This chain links TRBV6-1 with TRBJ1-5; D perhaps matches TRBD1 (5 bases). V was trimmed by 10 bases and J by 3 bases, leaving 10 bases between them. Germline loops: CDR1 MNHNS, CDR2 SASEGT. The CDR3 is 12 amino acids. In nucleotides, the CDR3 is TGTGCCACAAGACAGTCCAATCAGCCCCAGCATTTT. Translating gives CATRQSNQPQHF.

The V call is TRBV11-1, the J call TRBJ1-1; D is undetermined. Trimming took off 3 bases at V and 1 base at J, with 12 bases between the two ends. CDR1 and CDR2 from the germline V gene are SGHAT and FQDESV (reference sequence). This CDR3 spans 15 amino acids. The CDR3 region has the DNA TGTGCCAGCAGCTTGGTGGGAGCGGGGAACACTGAAGCTTTCTTT. Protein product: CASSLVGAGNTEAFF.

V usage is TRBV5-6 and J usage is TRBJ2-1; D unclear. The CDR3 contains 15 residues. Deletions cut 2 bases from V and 0 bases from J, with 9 bases between. Looked up from germline, CDR1 is SGHDT and CDR2 is YYEEEE. The CDR3 bases are TGTGCCAGCAGCTTAGCCGTAAGCTCCTACAATGAGCAGTTCTTC. This sequence encodes CASSLAVSSYNEQFF.

This clone was seen once. This chain joins TRBV28 and TRBJ1-1; 7 bases agree with TRBD1. The CDR3 length is 15 residues. V lost 5 bases, J lost 8 bases, and 14 bases stayed unmatched. Germline CDR1 MDHEN, CDR2 SYDVKM. The CDR3 reads CASSNPTGPVGEAFF. CDR3 DNA: TGTGCCAGCAGTAACCCGACAGGGCCGGTGGGCGAAGCTTTCTTT.

This chain uses TRBV7-6 with TRBJ1-6; possible D gene TRBD1, 5 bases. The CDR3 runs 15 residues. V was cut by 3 bases and J by 7 bases, with 13 bases left in between. CDR1 and CDR2 (germline): SGHVS, FNYEAQ. The CDR3 here is CASSFEQGNNSPLHF. The DNA for the CDR3 is TGTGCCAGCAGCTTCGAGCAGGGTAACAATTCACCCCTCCACTTT.

This sequence joins TRBV11-1 and TRBJ1-4, with TRBD1 as a possible D gene (5 bases). This CDR3 region has 15 residues. The germline gives CDR1 SGHAT, CDR2 FQDESV (reference sequence). Trimming took 4 bases from V and 8 from J, leaving 17 bases between them. The chain's CDR3 is CASSSSGTLGEKLFF. DNA of the CDR3: TGTGCCAGCAGCTCTTCCGGGACTTTAGGAGAAAAACTGTTTTTT.